Following are 30 T cell receptor beta chains from one sample sequenced in a study of radiotherapy plus CTLA-4 blockade in lung cancer. This table comes from immunoSEQ multiplex PCR, and its TCRdb copy is limited to in-frame clones, with some not included. The sample yields around 72,000 clones, roughly 80% seen once. The sample was peripheral blood, taken from a patient treated with radiotherapy plus ipilimumab. All receptors derive from a human donor with non-small cell lung cancer who had a complete response to radiotherapy plus ipilimumab.

The V gene is TRBV2, the J gene TRBJ1-5; no firm D call. Germline loops: CDR1 SNHLY, CDR2 FYNNEI. The CDR3 totals 13 residues. V lost 7 bases to trimming and J lost 3 bases, with 10 bases between them. The CDR3 sequence: CASNQVPNQPQHF. As DNA, the CDR3 is TGTGCCAGCAATCAGGTTCCCAATCAGCCCCAGCATTTT.

The chain joins TRBV4-1 to TRBJ1-1, with D possibly being TRBD1 (5 bases). Trimming took 1 base from V and 0 from J, leaving 9 bases between them. CDR3 length equals 15 residues. Germline CDR1 and CDR2: MGHRA and YSYEKL. The CDR3 spells CASSQGQGLNTEAFF. Written as DNA, the CDR3 is TGCGCCAGCAGCCAAGGGCAGGGCTTGAACACTGAAGCTTTCTTT.

The CDR3 protein is CASRGGSYSNSPLHF. DNA of the CDR3: TGTGCCAGCAGAGGGGGTAGCTACTCTAATTCACCCCTCCACTTT. The chain uses TRBV6-5 and TRBJ1-6; D perhaps matches TRBD1 (6 bases). Germline CDR1 MNHEY, CDR2 SVGAGI. The CDR3 runs to 15 residues. Trimming removed 6 bases from V and 6 bases from J, with 15 bases in between.

The chain recombines TRBV25-1 with TRBJ1-4, with D unresolved. CDR1 MGHDK and CDR2 SYGVNS come from the germline V gene. The CDR3 contains 11 residues. V lost 6 bases and J 8 bases, leaving 7 bases between the germline ends. This CDR3 reads CASRVGEKLFF. The CDR3 nucleotides are TGTGCCAGCAGGGTGGGCGAAAAACTGTTTTTT.

CDR3 coding DNA: TGTGCCTGGGGCTCGAACACCATATATTTT. Translation: CAWGSNTIYF. The rearrangement links TRBV30 to TRBJ1-3; D ambiguous. Between the trimmed V and J ends, which lost 5 bases and 7 bases, there was a span of 6 bases. Looked up from germline, CDR1 is GTSNPN and CDR2 is SVGIG (reference sequence). There are 10 residues in the CDR3.

The CDR3 nucleotides read TGTGCCAGCAGTTTCGCAGGGACAATGGGCAATCAGCCCCAGCATTTT. This encodes CASSFAGTMGNQPQHF. V is TRBV27 and J is TRBJ1-5; TRBD1 might be the D (6 bases). This CDR3 contains 16 residues. The germline CDR1 and CDR2 sequences are MNHEY and SMNVEV (reference sequence). V was cut by 3 bases and J by 2 bases, with 14 bases left in between.

The chain combines TRBV6-5 with TRBJ1-4, with D perhaps TRBD1 (5 bases). Germline CDR1 reads MNHEY; CDR2 reads SVGAGI. Trimming pared 2 bases from V and 0 bases from J, leaving 7 bases between. The CDR3 spans 15 residues. The CDR3 is CASSYDSSTNEKLFF. The CDR3 DNA reads as TGTGCCAGCAGTTACGACAGCTCAACTAATGAAAAACTGTTTTTT.

The chain employs TRBV2 and TRBJ2-7; 10 bases fit TRBD2. This CDR3 is 12 amino acids long. Germline V gene data show CDR1 as SNHLY and CDR2 as FYNNEI. Trimming removed 2 bases from V and 12 bases from J; junction bases left unmatched: 4. This chain's CDR3 is CASSELAGETYV. As DNA, the CDR3 is TGTGCCAGCAGTGAACTAGCGGGAGAAACGTACGTC.

The rearrangement joins TRBV7-2 to TRBJ2-2, with 8 bases lining up with TRBD2. V shed 3 bases, J shed 1 base, and the junction held 4 bases outside the gene matches. Germline CDR1 and CDR2: SGHTA and FQGNSA. CDR3 length equals 16 residues. The CDR3 is CASSLGLGGNTGELFF. CDR3 DNA sequence: TGTGCCAGCAGCTTGGGACTAGGTGGGAACACCGGGGAGCTGTTTTTT.

The chain links TRBV5-1 to TRBJ1-5; 9 bases agree with TRBD1. This CDR3 has 15 residues. The V and J ends lost 1 base and 4 bases, in that order; junction bases with no gene match: 3. Germline V gives CDR1 SGHRS, CDR2 YFSETQ. In nucleotides, the CDR3 is TGCGCCAGCAGCTTGAACAGGGGGCCGAATCAGCCCCAGCATTTT. Amino acids: CASSLNRGPNQPQHF. Full variable domain (remainder filled in from reference TRBV5-1 and TRBJ1-5): KAGVTQTPRYLIKTRGQQVTLSCSPISGHRSVSWYQQTPGQGLQFLFEYFSETQRNKGNFPGRFSGRQFSNSRSEMNVSTLELGDSALYLCASSLNRGPNQPQHFGDGTRLSIL.

The J gene is TRBJ2-6, the V gene TRBV30; 7 bases match TRBD1. The V gene end was trimmed by 3 bases and the J gene end by 0 bases; junction bases not matched to a gene: 11. The CDR3 totals 18 residues. The germline gives CDR1 GTSNPN, CDR2 SVGIG (reference sequence). The CDR3 DNA reads TGTGCCTGGAGCGCGGGCAGGGGGATATTCTCTGGGGCCAACGTCCTGACTTTC. Encoded protein: CAWSAGRGIFSGANVLTF.

Worth noting for this clone: One end of the junction varies from germline; a read error may be responsible. The chain employs TRBV7-7 and TRBJ2-5, with 16 positions matching TRBD2. In germline, CDR1 is SSHAT, CDR2 FNYEAQ (reference sequence). The CDR3 has 17 residues. The CDR3 nucleotides read TGTGCTAGCAGCTTAGGGACTAGCGGGAGGGCCCGTGAGACCCAGTACTTC. Translation gives CASSLGTSGRARETQYF.

The rearrangement links TRBV5-1 to TRBJ2-1; 8 bases fit TRBD1. V was clipped by 2 bases and J by 6 bases; unmatched bases: 4. Germline V lookup: CDR1 SGHRS, CDR2 YFSETQ. This CDR3 comprises 14 residues. CDR3 DNA sequence: TGCGCCAGCAGCTTTCAGGGGGCTGTCAATGAGCAGTTCTTC. Translated, it gives CASSFQGAVNEQFF. Using reference TRBV5-1 and TRBJ2-1 for the parts outside the CDR3, the full variable domain is KAGVTQTPRYLIKTRGQQVTLSCSPISGHRSVSWYQQTPGQGLQFLFEYFSETQRNKGNFPGRFSGRQFSNSRSEMNVSTLELGDSALYLCASSFQGAVNEQFFGPGTRLTVL.

The chain is built from TRBV7-6 and TRBJ1-6, with a possible D match to TRBD1 (6 bases). Germline loops: CDR1 SGHVS, CDR2 FNYEAQ. The CDR3 sequence is 15 residues long. Trimming pared 1 base from V and 7 bases from J, leaving 11 bases between. The chain's CDR3 is CASSLDGGENSPLHF. The CDR3 nucleotides read TGTGCCAGCAGCTTAGATGGGGGCGAGAATTCACCCCTCCACTTT.

The CDR3 DNA follows: TGTGCCAGTAGTACCCGCGAGGGTCAGGGGCGAGAGACCCAGTACTTC. It codes for CASSTREGQGRETQYF. The chain uses TRBV19 and TRBJ2-5; D possibly corresponds to TRBD1 (6 bases). Germline values: CDR1 LNHDA, CDR2 SQIVND (reference sequence). CDR3 size: 16 residues. The V end was cut by 4 bases, the J end by 4 bases, with 19 bases between.

This clone was counted between two and nine times. The chain joins TRBV19 to TRBJ1-3, with D uncertain. The CDR3 contains 16 residues. In germline, CDR1 is LNHDA, CDR2 SQIVND (reference sequence). V lost 3 bases and J lost 0, with 12 bases in between. The DNA for the CDR3 is TGTGCCAGTAGTATCCTGACGGGAAGCTCTGGAAACACCATATATTTT. Amino acids: CASSILTGSSGNTIYF.

The chain links TRBV5-1 to TRBJ2-7, with 14 bases fitting TRBD2. The CDR3 is made up of 19 amino acids. CDR1 and CDR2 (germline): SGHRS, YFSETQ. Here the CDR3 reads CASTLGRTSGRSSSYEQYV. As DNA, the CDR3 is TGCGCCAGCACCTTGGGGAGGACTAGCGGGAGGTCTAGCTCCTACGAGCAGTACGTC.

The chain employs TRBV28 and TRBJ2-1, with D possibly TRBD1 on 6 matching bases. Trimming took 7 bases from V and 2 from J, leaving 15 bases between them. Germline values: CDR1 MDHEN, CDR2 SYDVKM. This CDR3 spans 15 amino acids. CDR3 nucleotide sequence: TGTGCCAGCAACCCCCTAGGGGGAACCTACAATGAGCAGTTCTTC. As protein: CASNPLGGTYNEQFF.

The chain has TRBV4-3 and TRBJ1-1, with a tentative D call TRBD1 (5 bases). The ends were cut back, 0 bases at V and 5 bases at J, with 13 bases in the middle. This CDR3 contains 15 residues. The germline V gene has CDR1 LGHNA and CDR2 YSLEER. The CDR3 region has the DNA TGCGCCAGCAGCCAAGATAGGGGAGGCAGGACTGAAGCTTTCTTT. Protein sequence: CASSQDRGGRTEAFF.

J is TRBJ2-7 and V is TRBV7-2; no firm D call. Germline V lookup: CDR1 SGHTA, CDR2 FQGNSA. Deletions cut 5 bases from V and 0 bases from J, with 14 bases between. The CDR3 is 15 amino acids. CDR3 nucleotide sequence: TGTGCCAGCAGCCGCTGGACCCTGGTCTCCTACGAGCAGTACTTC. Protein product: CASSRWTLVSYEQYF.

This sequence joins TRBV11-3 and TRBJ2-3; 9 positions agree with TRBD2. The CDR3 consists of 17 residues. V gave up 5 bases and J gave up 3 bases; unmatched junction bases: 12. Germline CDR1 is SGHNT and CDR2 is YENEEA. The CDR3 DNA is TGTGCCAGCAGCCCCCAAGGGGGTAGCGGGGGAACAGATACGCAGTATTTT. It codes for CASSPQGGSGGTDTQYF.

This sequence joins TRBV6-1 and TRBJ1-4; D remains unclear. V was cut by 8 bases and J by 0 bases, with 7 bases left in between. The germline V gene has CDR1 MNHNS and CDR2 SASEGT. CDR3 size: 13 residues. In nucleotides, the CDR3 is TGTGCCAGCGGGCCCGCAACTAATGAAAAACTGTTTTTT. Protein sequence: CASGPATNEKLFF.

This chain joins TRBV18 and TRBJ2-3, with 9 bases matching TRBD1. CDR3 length equals 17 residues. Germline CDR1 reads KGHSH; CDR2 reads LQKENI. V was clipped by 1 base and J by 3 bases; unmatched bases: 8. The CDR3 loop reads CASSPRAGTGRTDTQYF. CDR3 coding DNA: TGTGCCAGCTCACCACGCGCCGGGACAGGGCGGACAGATACGCAGTATTTT.

V usage is TRBV2 and J usage is TRBJ1-1, with 7 nucleotides matching TRBD1. Germline CDR1 reads SNHLY; CDR2 reads FYNNEI. With V trimmed by 5 bases and J by 4 bases, 4 bases remained unmatched. The CDR3 contains 13 residues. The CDR3 nucleotides read TGTGCCAGCAGTAGACAGGGCCCCACTGAAGCTTTCTTT. Protein product: CASSRQGPTEAFF. Looking up the rest from reference TRBV2 and TRBJ1-1 gives the full variable domain: EPEVTQTPSHQVTQMGQEVILRCVPISNHLYFYWYRQILGQKVEFLVSFYNNEISEKSEIFDDQFSVERPDGSNFTLKIRSTKLEDSAMYFCASSRQGPTEAFFGQGTRLTVV.

The chain links TRBV11-3 to TRBJ2-5; 9 bases agree with TRBD1. V was clipped by 5 bases and J by 5 bases; unmatched bases: 9. The CDR3 runs 15 residues. The germline CDR1 and CDR2 sequences are SGHNT and YENEEA. CDR3 amino acids: CASSPGQGGVETQYF. CDR3 nucleotide sequence: TGTGCCAGCAGCCCGGGACAGGGAGGCGTCGAGACCCAGTACTTC. Full variable domain (rest looked up from reference TRBV11-3 and TRBJ2-5): EAGVVQSPRYKIIEKKQPVAFWCNPISGHNTLYWYLQNLGQGPELLIRYENEEAVDDSQLPKDRFSAERLKGVDSTLKIQPAELGDSAVYLCASSPGQGGVETQYFGPGTRLLVL.

This clone occurred a few times. The chain has TRBV29-1 and TRBJ2-1, with 11 bases that match TRBD2. J gave up 8 bases and V 6 bases, and 6 bases lay outside the gene matches. Germline CDR1 SQVTM, CDR2 ANQGSEA. This CDR3 has 13 amino acids. The DNA of the CDR3 is TGCAGCGTCAGGACTAGCGGGTCCGATGAGCAGTTCTTC. Amino acids: CSVRTSGSDEQFF.

V and J are TRBV11-3 and TRBJ1-1, with unresolved D. This CDR3 spans 12 amino acids. CDR1 and CDR2 from the germline V gene are SGHNT and YENEEA. V dropped 8 bases and J dropped 6 bases, with 13 bases sitting between them. For the CDR3, the DNA is TGTGCCAGCGGTGCGGGTTTCCCTGAAGCTTTCTTT. This codes for CASGAGFPEAFF.

V and J are TRBV7-9 and TRBJ1-2, with TRBD1 matching over 8 bases. The V segment lost 5 bases and the J segment 2 bases; nucleotides outside the gene matches: 4. There are 14 residues in the CDR3. Germline V CDR1 and CDR2: SEHNR, FQNEAQ (reference sequence). The CDR3 sequence is CASSPRTGNYGYTF. In DNA, the CDR3 is TGTGCCAGCAGCCCTCGGACAGGGAACTATGGCTACACCTTC. Complete variable domain (other parts from reference TRBV7-9 and TRBJ1-2): DTGVSQNPRHKITKRGQNVTFRCDPISEHNRLYWYRQTLGQGPEFLTYFQNEAQLEKSRLLSDRFSAERPKGSFSTLEIQRTEQGDSAMYLCASSPRTGNYGYTFGSGTRLTVV.

V and J are TRBV9 and TRBJ1-4, with D perhaps matching TRBD1 (5 bases). V lost 4 bases and J 6 bases, leaving 13 bases between the germline ends. Germline-derived CDR1 and CDR2 are SGDLS and YYNGEE. This CDR3 contains 14 residues. The DNA of the CDR3 is TGTGCCAGCAGCCCCGAGGGGCGGTATGAAAAACTGTTTTTT. It specifies CASSPEGRYEKLFF.

This clone came up once. This sequence joins TRBV25-1 and TRBJ1-2; tentative D call: TRBD1 (6 bases). V shed 7 bases and J shed 6 bases, with 18 bases lying between them. The V gene's germline CDR1 is MGHDK and CDR2 SYGVNS. CDR3 length: 14 residues. The DNA for the CDR3 is TGTGCCAGCACTTCTGGGGGCAGGGTTCATGGCTACACCTTC. As protein: CASTSGGRVHGYTF.